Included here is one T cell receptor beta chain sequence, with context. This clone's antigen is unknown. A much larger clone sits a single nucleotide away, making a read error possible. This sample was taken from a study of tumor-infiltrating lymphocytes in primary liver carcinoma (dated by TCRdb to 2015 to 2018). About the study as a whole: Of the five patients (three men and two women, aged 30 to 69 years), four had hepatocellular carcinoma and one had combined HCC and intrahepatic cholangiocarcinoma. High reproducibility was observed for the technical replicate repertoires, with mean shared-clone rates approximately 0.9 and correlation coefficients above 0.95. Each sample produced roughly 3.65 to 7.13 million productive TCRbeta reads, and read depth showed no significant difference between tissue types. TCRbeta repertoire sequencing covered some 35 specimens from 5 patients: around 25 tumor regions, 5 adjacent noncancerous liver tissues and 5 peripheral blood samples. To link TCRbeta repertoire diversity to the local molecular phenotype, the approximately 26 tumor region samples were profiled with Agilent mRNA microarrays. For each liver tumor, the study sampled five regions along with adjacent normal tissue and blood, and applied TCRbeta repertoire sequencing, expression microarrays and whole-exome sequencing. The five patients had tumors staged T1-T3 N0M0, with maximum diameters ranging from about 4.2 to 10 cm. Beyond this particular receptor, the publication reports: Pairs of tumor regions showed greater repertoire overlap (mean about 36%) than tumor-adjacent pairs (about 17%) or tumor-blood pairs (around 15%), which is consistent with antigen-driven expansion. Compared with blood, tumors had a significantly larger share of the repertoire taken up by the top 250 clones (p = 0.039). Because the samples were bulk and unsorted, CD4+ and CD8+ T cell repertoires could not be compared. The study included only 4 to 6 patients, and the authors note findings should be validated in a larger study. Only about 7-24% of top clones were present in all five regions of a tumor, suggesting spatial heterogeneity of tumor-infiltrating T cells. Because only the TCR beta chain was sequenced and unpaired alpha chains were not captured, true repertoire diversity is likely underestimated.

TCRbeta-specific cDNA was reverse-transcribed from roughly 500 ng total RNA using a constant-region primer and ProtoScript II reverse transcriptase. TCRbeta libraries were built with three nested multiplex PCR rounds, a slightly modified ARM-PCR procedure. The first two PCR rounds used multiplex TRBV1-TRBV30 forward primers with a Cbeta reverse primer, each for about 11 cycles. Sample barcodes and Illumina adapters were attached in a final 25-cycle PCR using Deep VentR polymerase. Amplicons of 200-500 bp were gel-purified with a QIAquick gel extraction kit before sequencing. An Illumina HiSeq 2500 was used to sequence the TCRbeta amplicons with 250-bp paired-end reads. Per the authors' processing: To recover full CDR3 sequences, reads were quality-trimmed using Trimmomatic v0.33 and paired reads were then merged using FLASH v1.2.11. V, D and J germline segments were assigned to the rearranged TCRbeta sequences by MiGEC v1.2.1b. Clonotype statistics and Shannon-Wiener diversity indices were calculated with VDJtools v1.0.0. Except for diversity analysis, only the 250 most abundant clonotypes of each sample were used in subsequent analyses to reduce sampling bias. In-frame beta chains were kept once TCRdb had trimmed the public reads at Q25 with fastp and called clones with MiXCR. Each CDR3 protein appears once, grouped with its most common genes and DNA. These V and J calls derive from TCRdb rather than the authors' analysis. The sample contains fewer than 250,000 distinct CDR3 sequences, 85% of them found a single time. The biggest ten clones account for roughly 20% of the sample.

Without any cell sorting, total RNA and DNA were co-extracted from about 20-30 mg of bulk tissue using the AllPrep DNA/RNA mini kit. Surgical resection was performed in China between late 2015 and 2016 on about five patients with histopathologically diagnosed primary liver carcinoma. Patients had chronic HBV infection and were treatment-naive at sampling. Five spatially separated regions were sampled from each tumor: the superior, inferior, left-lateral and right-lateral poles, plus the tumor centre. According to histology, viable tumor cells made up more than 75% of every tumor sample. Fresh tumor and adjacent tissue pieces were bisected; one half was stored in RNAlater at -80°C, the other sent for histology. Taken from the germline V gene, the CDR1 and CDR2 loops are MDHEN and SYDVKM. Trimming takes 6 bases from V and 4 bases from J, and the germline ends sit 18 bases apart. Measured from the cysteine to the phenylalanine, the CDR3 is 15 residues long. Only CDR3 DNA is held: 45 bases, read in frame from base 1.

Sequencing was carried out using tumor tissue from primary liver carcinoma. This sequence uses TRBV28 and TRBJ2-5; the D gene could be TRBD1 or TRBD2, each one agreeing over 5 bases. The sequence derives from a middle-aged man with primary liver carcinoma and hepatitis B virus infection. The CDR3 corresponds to CASRTEGFTLETQYF. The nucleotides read TGTGCCAGCAGGACCGAGGGGTTCACCCTAGAGACCCAGTACTTC. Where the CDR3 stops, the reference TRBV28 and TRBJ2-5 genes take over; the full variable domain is DVKVTQSSRYLVKRTGEKVFLECVQDMDHENMFWYRQDPGLGLRLIYFSYDVKMKEKGDIPEGYSVSREKKERFSLILESASTNQTSMYLCASRTEGFTLETQYFGPGTRLLVL.